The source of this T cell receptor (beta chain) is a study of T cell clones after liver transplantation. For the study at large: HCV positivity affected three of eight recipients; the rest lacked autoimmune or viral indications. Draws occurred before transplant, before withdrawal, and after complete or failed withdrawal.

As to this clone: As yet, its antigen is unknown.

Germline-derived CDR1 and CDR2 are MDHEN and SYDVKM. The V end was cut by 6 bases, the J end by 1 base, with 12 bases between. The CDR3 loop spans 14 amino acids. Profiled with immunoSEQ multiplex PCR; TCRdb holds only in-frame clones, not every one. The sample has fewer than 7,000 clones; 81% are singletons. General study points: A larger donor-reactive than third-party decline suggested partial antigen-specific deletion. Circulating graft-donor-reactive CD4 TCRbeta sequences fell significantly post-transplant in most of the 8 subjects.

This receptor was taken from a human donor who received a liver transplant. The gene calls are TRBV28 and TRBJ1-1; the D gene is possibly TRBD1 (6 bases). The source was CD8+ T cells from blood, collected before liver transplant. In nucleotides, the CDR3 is TGTGCCAGCAGCAATCAGGGGTCGAACACTGAAGCTTTCTTT. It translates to CASSNQGSNTEAFF.